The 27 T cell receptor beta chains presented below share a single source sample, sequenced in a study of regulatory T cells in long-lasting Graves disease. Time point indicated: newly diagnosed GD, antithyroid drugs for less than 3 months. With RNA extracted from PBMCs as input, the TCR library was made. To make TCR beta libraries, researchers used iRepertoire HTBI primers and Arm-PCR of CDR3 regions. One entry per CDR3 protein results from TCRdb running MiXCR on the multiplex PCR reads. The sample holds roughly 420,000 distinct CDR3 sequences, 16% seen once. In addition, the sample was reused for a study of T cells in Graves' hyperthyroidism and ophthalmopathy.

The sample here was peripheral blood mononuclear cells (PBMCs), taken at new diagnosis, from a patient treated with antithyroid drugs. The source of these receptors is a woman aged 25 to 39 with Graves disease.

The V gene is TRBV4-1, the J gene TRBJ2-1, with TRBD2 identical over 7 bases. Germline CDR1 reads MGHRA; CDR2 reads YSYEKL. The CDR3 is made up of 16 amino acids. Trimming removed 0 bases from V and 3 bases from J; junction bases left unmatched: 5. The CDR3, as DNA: TGCGCCAGCAGCCAAGAGGACCGGGGGGTCTACAATGAGCAGTTCTTC. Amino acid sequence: CASSQEDRGVYNEQFF.

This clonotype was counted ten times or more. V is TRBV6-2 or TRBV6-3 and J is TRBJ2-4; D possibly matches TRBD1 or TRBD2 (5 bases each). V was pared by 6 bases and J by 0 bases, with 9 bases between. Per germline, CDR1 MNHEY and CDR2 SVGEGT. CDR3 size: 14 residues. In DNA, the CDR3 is TGTGCCAGCAGAGAGGGGCCAGCCAAAAACATTCAGTACTTC. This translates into CASREGPAKNIQYF.

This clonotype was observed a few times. CDR3 region: CASNISPGTAFNYGYTF. DNA for the CDR3: TGTGCCAGCAATATTAGTCCCGGGACAGCTTTTAACTATGGCTACACCTTC. The V and J genes are TRBV28 and TRBJ1-2; 7 bases map to TRBD1. Unmatched junction bases numbered 15, after V lost 7 bases and J lost 1 base. This CDR3 is 17 amino acids long. Germline V lookup: CDR1 MDHEN, CDR2 SYDVKM.

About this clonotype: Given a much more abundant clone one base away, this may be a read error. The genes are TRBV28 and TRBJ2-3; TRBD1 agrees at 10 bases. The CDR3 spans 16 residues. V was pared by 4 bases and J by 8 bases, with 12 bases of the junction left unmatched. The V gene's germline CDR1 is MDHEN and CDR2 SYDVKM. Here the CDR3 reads CASSSGQGIKFGTQYF. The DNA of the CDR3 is TGTGCCAGCAGTTCGGGACAGGGGATTAAATTTGGTACGCAGTATTTT. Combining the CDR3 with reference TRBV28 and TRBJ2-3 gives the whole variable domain DVKVTQSSRYLVKRTGEKVFLECVQDMDHENMFWYRQDPGLGLRLIYFSYDVKMKEKGDIPEGYSVSREKKERFSLILESASTNQTSMYLCASSSGQGIKFGTQYFGPGTRLTVL.

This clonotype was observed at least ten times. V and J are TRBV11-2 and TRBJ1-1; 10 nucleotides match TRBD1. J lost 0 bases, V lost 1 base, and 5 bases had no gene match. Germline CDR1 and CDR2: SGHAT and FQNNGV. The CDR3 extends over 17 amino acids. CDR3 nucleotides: TGTGCCAGCAGCTTAGTTAGACAGGGGGCAGTGAACACTGAAGCTTTCTTT. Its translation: CASSLVRQGAVNTEAFF.

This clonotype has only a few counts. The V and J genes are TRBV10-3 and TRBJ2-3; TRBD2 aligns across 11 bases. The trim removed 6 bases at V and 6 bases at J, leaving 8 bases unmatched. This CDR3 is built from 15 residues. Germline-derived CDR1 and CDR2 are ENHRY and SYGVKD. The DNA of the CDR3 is TGTGCCATCAGGGGTAGCGGGAGGGAATCGGATACGCAGTATTTT. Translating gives CAIRGSGRESDTQYF.

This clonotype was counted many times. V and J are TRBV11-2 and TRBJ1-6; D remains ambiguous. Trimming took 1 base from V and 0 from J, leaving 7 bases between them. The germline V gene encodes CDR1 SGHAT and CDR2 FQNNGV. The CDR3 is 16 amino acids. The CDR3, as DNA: TGTGCCAGCAGCTTAGCTGTGAGCTCCTATAATTCACCCCTCCACTTT. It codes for CASSLAVSSYNSPLHF. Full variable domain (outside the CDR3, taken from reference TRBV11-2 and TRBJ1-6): EAGVAQSPRYKIIEKRQSVAFWCNPISGHATLYWYQQILGQGPKLLIQFQNNGVVDDSQLPKDRFSAERLKGVDSTLKIQPAKLEDSAVYLCASSLAVSSYNSPLHFGNGTRLTVT.

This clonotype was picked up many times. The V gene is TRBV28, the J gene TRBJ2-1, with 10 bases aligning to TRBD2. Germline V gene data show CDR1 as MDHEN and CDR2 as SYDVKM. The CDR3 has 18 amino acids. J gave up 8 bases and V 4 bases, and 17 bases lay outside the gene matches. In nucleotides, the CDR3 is TGTGCCAGCAGTTCCGTTTGGGGGCGAGCGGGAGGGCCCCATGAGCAGTTCTTC. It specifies CASSSVWGRAGGPHEQFF.

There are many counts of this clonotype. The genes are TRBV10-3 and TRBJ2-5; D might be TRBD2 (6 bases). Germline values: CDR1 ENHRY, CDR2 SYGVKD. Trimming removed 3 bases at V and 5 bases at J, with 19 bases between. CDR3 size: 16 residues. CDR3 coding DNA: TGTGCCATCAGTGATATAGCGGCTACGACCGGGGAGACCCAGTACTTC. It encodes CAISDIAATTGETQYF.

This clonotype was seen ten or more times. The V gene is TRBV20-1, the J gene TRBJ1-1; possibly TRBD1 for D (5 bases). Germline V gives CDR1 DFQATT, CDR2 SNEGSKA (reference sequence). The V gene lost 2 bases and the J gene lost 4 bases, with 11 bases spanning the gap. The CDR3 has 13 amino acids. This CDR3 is CSARYGGFTEAFF. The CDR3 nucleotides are TGCAGTGCTAGATACGGGGGGTTCACTGAAGCTTTCTTT.

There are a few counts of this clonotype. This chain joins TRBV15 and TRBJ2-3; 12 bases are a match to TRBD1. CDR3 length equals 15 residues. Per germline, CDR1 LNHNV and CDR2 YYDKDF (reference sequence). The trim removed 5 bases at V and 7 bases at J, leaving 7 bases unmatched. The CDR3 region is CATSGGQGASYTQYF. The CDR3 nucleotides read TGTGCCACCAGCGGGGGACAGGGGGCCTCTTATACGCAGTATTTT.

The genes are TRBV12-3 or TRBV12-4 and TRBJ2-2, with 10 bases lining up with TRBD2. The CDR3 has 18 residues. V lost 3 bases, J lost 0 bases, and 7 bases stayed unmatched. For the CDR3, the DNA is TGTGCCAGCAGTTTCCCTAGCGGGAGTGGTTCGAACACCGGGGAGCTGTTTTTT. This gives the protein CASSFPSGSGSNTGELFF.

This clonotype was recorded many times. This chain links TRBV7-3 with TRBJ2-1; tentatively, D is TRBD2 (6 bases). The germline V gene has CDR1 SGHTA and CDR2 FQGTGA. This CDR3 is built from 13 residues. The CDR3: CARDGSISDEQFF. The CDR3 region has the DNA TGTGCACGTGACGGGAGCATCTCGGATGAGCAGTTCTTC.

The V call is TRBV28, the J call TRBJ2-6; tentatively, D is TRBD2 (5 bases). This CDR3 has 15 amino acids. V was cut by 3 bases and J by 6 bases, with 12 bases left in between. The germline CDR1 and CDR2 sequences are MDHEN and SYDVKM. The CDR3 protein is CASSFAGVEANVLTF. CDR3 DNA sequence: TGTGCCAGCAGTTTCGCCGGGGTGGAGGCCAACGTCCTGACTTTC.

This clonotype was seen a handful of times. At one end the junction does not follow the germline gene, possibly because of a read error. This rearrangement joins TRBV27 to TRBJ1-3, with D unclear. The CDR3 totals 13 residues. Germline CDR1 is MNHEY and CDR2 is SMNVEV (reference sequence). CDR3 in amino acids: CASSLFRGSPLFW. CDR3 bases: TGTGCCAGCAGTTTATTCCGGGGTTCTCCGCTTTTTTGG.

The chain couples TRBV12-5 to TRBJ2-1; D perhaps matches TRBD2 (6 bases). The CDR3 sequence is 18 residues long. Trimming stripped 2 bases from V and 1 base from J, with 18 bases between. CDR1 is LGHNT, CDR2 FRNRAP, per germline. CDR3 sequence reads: CASGLWVGGMGSYNEQFF. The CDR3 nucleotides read TGTGCTAGTGGTTTGTGGGTTGGCGGGATGGGTTCCTACAATGAGCAGTTCTTC.

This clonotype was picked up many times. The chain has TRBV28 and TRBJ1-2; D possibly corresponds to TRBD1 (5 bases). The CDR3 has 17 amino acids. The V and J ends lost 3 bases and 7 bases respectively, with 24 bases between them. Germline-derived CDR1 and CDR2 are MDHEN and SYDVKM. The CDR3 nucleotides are TGTGCCAGCAGTTTCCTCTCCCCGACAGCTGCCGGTAGTGGCTACACCTTC. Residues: CASSFLSPTAAGSGYTF.

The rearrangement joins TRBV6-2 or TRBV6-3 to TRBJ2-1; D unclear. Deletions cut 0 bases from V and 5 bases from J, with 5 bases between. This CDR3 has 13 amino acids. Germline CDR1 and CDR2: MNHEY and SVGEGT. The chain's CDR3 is CASSYSVHNEQFF. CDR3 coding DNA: TGTGCCAGCAGTTACTCTGTTCACAATGAGCAGTTCTTC.

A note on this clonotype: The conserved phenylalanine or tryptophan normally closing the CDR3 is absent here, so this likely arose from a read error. This CDR3 is CASSTSGPEGTNEQFL. DNA for the CDR3: TGTGCCAGCAGTACCTCAGGCCCCGAGGGGACCAATGAGCAGTTCCTC. The chain recombines TRBV28 with TRBJ2-1, with D perhaps being TRBD1 or TRBD2 (5 bases each). The CDR3 consists of 16 residues. In germline, CDR1 is MDHEN, CDR2 SYDVKM. The germline V and J ends were trimmed by 5 bases and 6 bases, with 20 bases remaining between them.

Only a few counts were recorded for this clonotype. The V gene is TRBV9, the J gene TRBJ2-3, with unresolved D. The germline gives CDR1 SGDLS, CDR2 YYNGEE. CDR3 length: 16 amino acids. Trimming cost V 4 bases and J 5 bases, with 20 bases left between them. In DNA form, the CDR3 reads TGTGCCAGCAGCTCCGCTGGCCGACCCCGCAAAGATACGCAGTATTTT. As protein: CASSSAGRPRKDTQYF.

DNA of the CDR3: TGCAGTGCTAGAGATTGGCTTAGGGGCAAAAACATTCAGTACTTC. It yields the protein CSARDWLRGKNIQYF. The chain joins TRBV20-1 to TRBJ2-4; weak D call: TRBD1 (5 bases). The germline gives CDR1 DFQATT, CDR2 SNEGSKA (reference sequence). This CDR3 contains 15 residues. V was clipped by 0 bases and J by 3 bases, with 12 bases between them.

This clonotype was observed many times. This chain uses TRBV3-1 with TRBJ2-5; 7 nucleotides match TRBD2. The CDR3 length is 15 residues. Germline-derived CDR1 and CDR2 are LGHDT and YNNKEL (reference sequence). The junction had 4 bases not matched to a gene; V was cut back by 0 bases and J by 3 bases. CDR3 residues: CASSQEGLAEETQYF. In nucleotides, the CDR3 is TGTGCCAGCAGCCAAGAAGGGCTAGCGGAAGAGACCCAGTACTTC.

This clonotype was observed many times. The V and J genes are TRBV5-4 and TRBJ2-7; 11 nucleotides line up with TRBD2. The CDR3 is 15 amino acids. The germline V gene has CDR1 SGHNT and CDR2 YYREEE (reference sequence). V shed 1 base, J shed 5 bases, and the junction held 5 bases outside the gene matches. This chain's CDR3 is CASSLRLAGLDEQYF. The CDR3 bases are TGTGCCAGCAGCTTGCGACTAGCGGGACTCGACGAGCAGTACTTC.

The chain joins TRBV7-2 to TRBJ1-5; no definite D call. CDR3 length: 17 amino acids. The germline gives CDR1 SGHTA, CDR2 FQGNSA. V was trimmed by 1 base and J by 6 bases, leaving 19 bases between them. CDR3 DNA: TGTGCCAGCAGCTTAGGTCACAGTGGAAGGACGGGTCAGCCCCAGCATTTT. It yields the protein CASSLGHSGRTGQPQHF.

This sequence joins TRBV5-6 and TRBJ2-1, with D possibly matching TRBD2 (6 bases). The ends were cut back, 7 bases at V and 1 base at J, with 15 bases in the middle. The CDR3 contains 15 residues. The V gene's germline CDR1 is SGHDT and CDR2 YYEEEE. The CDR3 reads CASVLSGLSYNEQFF. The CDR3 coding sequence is TGTGCCAGCGTACTTAGCGGCCTTTCCTACAATGAGCAGTTCTTC.

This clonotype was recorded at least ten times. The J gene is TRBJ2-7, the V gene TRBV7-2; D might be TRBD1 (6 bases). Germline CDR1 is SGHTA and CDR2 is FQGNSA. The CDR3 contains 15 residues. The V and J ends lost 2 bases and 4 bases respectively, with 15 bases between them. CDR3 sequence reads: CASSLRSGEGYEQYF. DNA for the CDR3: TGTGCCAGCAGCTTAAGGTCAGGGGAAGGGTACGAGCAGTACTTC.

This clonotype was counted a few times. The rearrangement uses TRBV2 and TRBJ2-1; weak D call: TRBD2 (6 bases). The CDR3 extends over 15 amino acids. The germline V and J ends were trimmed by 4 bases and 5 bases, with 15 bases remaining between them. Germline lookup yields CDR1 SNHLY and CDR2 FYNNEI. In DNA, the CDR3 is TGTGCCAGCAGTGCGGCGGGGACTTCCCACAATGAGCAGTTCTTC. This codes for CASSAAGTSHNEQFF.